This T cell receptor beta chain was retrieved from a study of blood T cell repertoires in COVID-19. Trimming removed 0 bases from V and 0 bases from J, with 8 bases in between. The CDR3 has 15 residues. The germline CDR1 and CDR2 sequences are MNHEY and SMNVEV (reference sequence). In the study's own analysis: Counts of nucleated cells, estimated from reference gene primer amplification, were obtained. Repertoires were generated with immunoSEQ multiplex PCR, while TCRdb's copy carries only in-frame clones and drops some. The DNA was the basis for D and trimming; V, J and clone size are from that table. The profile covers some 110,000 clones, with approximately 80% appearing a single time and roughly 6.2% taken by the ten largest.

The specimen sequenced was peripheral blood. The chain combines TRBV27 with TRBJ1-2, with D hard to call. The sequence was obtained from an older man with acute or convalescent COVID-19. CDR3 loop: CASSLSGLANYGYTF. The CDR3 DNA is TGTGCCAGCAGTTTATCGGGCTTGGCTAACTATGGCTACACCTTC.